This T cell receptor (beta chain) comes out of a study of T cell responses to AZD1222 COVID-19 vaccine. The assay was immunoSEQ multiplex PCR, and TCRdb's table has in-frame clones only and misses some. Of approximately 170,000 clones in the sample, about 92% are singletons; the top ten hold around 0.99%. The sample was peripheral blood, taken 28 days after the second AZD1222 dose. This receptor was obtained from an adult who received the AZD1222 COVID-19 vaccine.

The CDR3 protein is CSVPDGNYGYTF. As DNA, the CDR3 is TGCAGCGTTCCGGACGGTAACTATGGCTACACCTTC. The J gene is TRBJ1-2, the V gene TRBV29-1, with no clear D. This CDR3 spans 12 amino acids. The V and J ends lost 5 bases and 1 base respectively, with 8 bases between them. Germline V CDR1 and CDR2: SQVTM, ANQGSEA. Full variable domain (missing parts from reference TRBV29-1 and TRBJ1-2): SAVISQKPSRDICQRGTSLTIQCQVDSQVTMMFWYRQQPGQSLTLIATANQGSEATYESGFVIDKFPISRPNLTFSTLTVSNMSPEDSSIYLCSVPDGNYGYTFGSGTRLTVV.